The present T cell receptor beta chain was sequenced within a study of human T cells and chemical hapten exposure. Study context: Across samples, TCR yields varied, mostly owing to small differences in pooled library volumes.

Individual cDNA molecules in this library carried unique molecular identifiers. Per the study methods: Sampled TCR counts reached a median of approximately 93,000 per sample, with values ranging from roughly 20,000 to 700,000. Each CDR3 protein gets one entry after TCRdb re-called the RACE reads with MiXCR. The V and J calls and clone size are TCRdb's, not the authors'. The sample has tens of thousands of distinct CDR3 sequences, 8% to 10% seen once. Time point here: patch test 3, about 24 weeks after DPC sensitization. Documented treatment: therapeutic diphenylcyclopropenone sensitization with weekly scalp DPC. The authors' total RNA extraction used unfractionated whole blood. Each patch-test visit's blood sample preceded patch application. Germline V CDR1 and CDR2: SEHNR, FQNEAQ (reference sequence). The germline V and J ends were trimmed by 3 bases and 2 bases, with 14 bases remaining between them. The CDR3 runs 16 residues.

This clonotype was seen a few times. The chain joins TRBV7-9 to TRBJ2-1, with D possibly TRBD2 on 6 matching bases. The receptor's source is a man aged 50 to 59 with alopecia areata. Some clones in this sample may be carry-over from other donors' samples. The sequencing used whole blood, collected in connection with sensitization to the hapten diphenylcyclopropenone (DPC). CDR3 sequence (DNA): TGTGCCAGCAGCTTCTTACGGGGGAATACCTACAATGAGCAGTTCTTC. Protein product: CASSFLRGNTYNEQFF.